These 8 T cell receptor beta chains were all obtained from the same sample, sequenced in a study of cytomegalovirus exposure and HLA in healthy donors. Vbeta (60) and Jbeta (13) primers were used in the PCR. Assay: immunoSEQ multiplex PCR; the TCRdb copy retains only in-frame clones and omits some. The sample has tens of thousands of clones, about 89% seen once. Sequencing used PBMCs. The source of these receptors is a young man in good health and CMV-seropositive.

The chain employs TRBV10-3 and TRBJ2-5; D uncertain. The CDR3 loop spans 13 amino acids. Per germline, CDR1 ENHRY and CDR2 SYGVKD. Deletions cut 3 bases from V and 1 base from J, with 6 bases between. CDR3 sequence: CAISDSLQETQYF. CDR3 coding DNA: TGTGCCATCAGTGATAGCCTCCAAGAGACCCAGTACTTC.

The V gene is TRBV2, the J gene TRBJ2-1, with D perhaps matching TRBD2 (6 bases). Trimming removed 3 bases at V and 2 bases at J, with 8 bases between. The germline V gene encodes CDR1 SNHLY and CDR2 FYNNEI. There are 14 residues in the CDR3. As DNA, the CDR3 is TGTGCCAGCAGTGACGGCGGGACCTACAATGAGCAGTTCTTC. It translates to CASSDGGTYNEQFF.

The V gene is TRBV2, the J gene TRBJ2-7, with TRBD1 matching 8 bases. After removal of 7 bases from V and 2 bases from J, the junction contained 4 bases not matched to a gene. Germline V gene data show CDR1 as SNHLY and CDR2 as FYNNEI. This CDR3 has 13 amino acids. CDR3 sequence reads: CASKQGVAYEQYF. CDR3 nucleotides: TGTGCCAGCAAACAGGGGGTTGCCTACGAGCAGTACTTC.

V is TRBV10-3 and J is TRBJ1-3; no firm D call. The CDR3 has 16 amino acids. CDR1 ENHRY and CDR2 SYGVKD come from the germline V gene. Deletions cut 4 bases from V and 5 bases from J, with 18 bases between. The CDR3 DNA is TGTGCCATCAGTGTAGATAGTTTGGGAGGAAGAAACACCATATATTTT. This sequence encodes CAISVDSLGGRNTIYF.

This clone has just a few counts. The V and J genes are TRBV28 and TRBJ2-1; D perhaps matches TRBD1 (6 bases). The CDR3 consists of 17 residues. V lost 5 bases, J lost 1 base, and 18 bases lay in between. The V gene's germline CDR1 is MDHEN and CDR2 SYDVKM. CDR3 region: CASSNSLTTGSYNEQFF. The CDR3 region has the DNA TGTGCCAGCAGTAACTCCCTCACCACAGGGTCCTACAATGAGCAGTTCTTC.

The chain couples TRBV7-7 to TRBJ2-5, with D maybe TRBD2 (6 bases). V gave up 10 bases and J gave up 5 bases, with 11 bases separating them. Germline V gene sequence: CDR1 SSHAT, CDR2 FNYEAQ (reference sequence). The CDR3 spans 11 residues. CDR3 nucleotide sequence: TGTGCCACCGGGGAGGAGGAGACCCAGTACTTC. Translation: CATGEEETQYF.

The chain combines TRBV25-1 with TRBJ1-5, with 9 bases fitting TRBD1. The CDR3 extends over 14 amino acids. J gave up 6 bases and V 5 bases, and 5 bases lay outside the gene matches. Germline lookup yields CDR1 MGHDK and CDR2 SYGVNS. The CDR3 DNA reads TGTGCCAGCAGTCAACAGGGGGCTGTTCAGCCCCAGCATTTT. This sequence encodes CASSQQGAVQPQHF.

The chain is built from TRBV5-5 and TRBJ2-3, with 14 bases that match TRBD2. Germline trimming cut 3 bases from V and 10 bases from J; bases unmatched to any gene: 13. CDR1 and CDR2 from the germline V gene are SGHKS and YYEKEE (reference sequence). The CDR3 contains 17 residues. The CDR3 DNA follows: TGTGCCAGCAGCTCGGAAGCCGGGACTAGCGGGAGTAGGGCGCAGTATTTT. It translates to CASSSEAGTSGSRAQYF. The full variable domain, with the rest looked up from reference TRBV5-5 and TRBJ2-3, is DAGVTQSPTHLIKTRGQQVTLRCSPISGHKSVSWYQQVLGQGPQFIFQYYEKEERGRGNFPDRFSARQFPNYSSELNVNALLLGDSALYLCASSSEAGTSGSRAQYFGPGTRLTVL.